The clone carrying this T cell receptor beta chain was counted between two and nine times. The antigen is unknown. This record comes from a study of CD8+ T cells in alopecia areata. Study-level findings and limits: Higher clonality was seen in lesional scalp than in normal scalp, especially in alopecia totalis/universalis. In patients, TCRs were shared less clearly than in mice, and HLA may possibly be involved.

Trimming shortened V by 3 bases and J by 5 bases, and 14 bases separated the two germline ends. CDR3 length: 14 amino acids. The germline CDR1 and CDR2 sequences are SGHNT and YYREEE (reference sequence). Sequencing templates came from extracted RNA that was reverse transcribed into cDNA. Some clones are missing from TCRdb's copy, which holds only in-frame ones; the method was immunoSEQ multiplex PCR. The sample has some 150,000 clones, about three fifths seen once. Sequenced here: CD4+ T cells sorted from blood, sampled at week 0. This sequence was found in a human donor with alopecia areata. The chain employs TRBV5-4 and TRBJ2-5, with D perhaps given as TRBD1 or TRBD2 (7 bases each). The DNA for the CDR3 is TGTGCCAGCAGCTCTGACAGGGAGGGGGAGACCCAGTACTTC. Its protein product is CASSSDREGETQYF.